The present TCR beta chain was sequenced within a study of cytomegalovirus exposure and HLA in healthy donors. The wider study: An early release of data contained about 85 million unique TCRs, which came from HLA-typed donors.

Primers included in the PCR were 60 Vbeta and 13 Jbeta primers. Measured with immunoSEQ multiplex PCR; TCRdb has only the in-frame clones, and not every one. The sample yields 110,000 or so clones, about 80% seen once. The V segment lost 6 bases and the J segment 2 bases; nucleotides outside the gene matches: 6. The CDR3 is 14 residues long. In germline, CDR1 is MNHEY, CDR2 SVGAGI. The genes are TRBV6-5 and TRBJ2-7; 8 nucleotides match TRBD1. The clonotype originates from a woman in her 50s in good health and CMV-seropositive. What was sequenced was PBMCs. CDR3 sequence: CASRAPGQAYEQYF. CDR3 bases: TGTGCCAGCAGGGCTCCGGGACAGGCCTACGAGCAGTACTTC.